The clone carrying this T cell receptor (beta chain) appeared a single time. These data are taken from a study of shared clonotypes between healthy human individuals. The CDR3 spans 17 residues. Trimming took 0 bases from V and 1 from J, leaving 13 bases between them. CDR1 is SGHRS and CDR2 is YFSETQ in the germline V gene. Repertoires were generated with immunoSEQ multiplex PCR, while TCRdb's copy carries only in-frame clones and drops some. The sample yields roughly 1,500,000 clones, less than 99% seen once. The rearrangement links TRBV5-1 to TRBJ1-4, with D possibly being TRBD1 (6 bases). The origin of this receptor is a man aged 25-45 years in good health. Sequencing was done on a sample of naive CD4+ T cells sorted from blood. The subset denotes: CD45RA+ positively selected. The CDR3 bases are TGCGCCAGCAGCTTGGGCAGGGGCGGAGGAACTAATGAAAAACTGTTTTTT. Translated: CASSLGRGGGTNEKLFF. Full variable domain (remainder filled in from reference TRBV5-1 and TRBJ1-4): KAGVTQTPRYLIKTRGQQVTLSCSPISGHRSVSWYQQTPGQGLQFLFEYFSETQRNKGNFPGRFSGRQFSNSRSEMNVSTLELGDSALYLCASSLGRGGGTNEKLFFGSGTQLSVL.